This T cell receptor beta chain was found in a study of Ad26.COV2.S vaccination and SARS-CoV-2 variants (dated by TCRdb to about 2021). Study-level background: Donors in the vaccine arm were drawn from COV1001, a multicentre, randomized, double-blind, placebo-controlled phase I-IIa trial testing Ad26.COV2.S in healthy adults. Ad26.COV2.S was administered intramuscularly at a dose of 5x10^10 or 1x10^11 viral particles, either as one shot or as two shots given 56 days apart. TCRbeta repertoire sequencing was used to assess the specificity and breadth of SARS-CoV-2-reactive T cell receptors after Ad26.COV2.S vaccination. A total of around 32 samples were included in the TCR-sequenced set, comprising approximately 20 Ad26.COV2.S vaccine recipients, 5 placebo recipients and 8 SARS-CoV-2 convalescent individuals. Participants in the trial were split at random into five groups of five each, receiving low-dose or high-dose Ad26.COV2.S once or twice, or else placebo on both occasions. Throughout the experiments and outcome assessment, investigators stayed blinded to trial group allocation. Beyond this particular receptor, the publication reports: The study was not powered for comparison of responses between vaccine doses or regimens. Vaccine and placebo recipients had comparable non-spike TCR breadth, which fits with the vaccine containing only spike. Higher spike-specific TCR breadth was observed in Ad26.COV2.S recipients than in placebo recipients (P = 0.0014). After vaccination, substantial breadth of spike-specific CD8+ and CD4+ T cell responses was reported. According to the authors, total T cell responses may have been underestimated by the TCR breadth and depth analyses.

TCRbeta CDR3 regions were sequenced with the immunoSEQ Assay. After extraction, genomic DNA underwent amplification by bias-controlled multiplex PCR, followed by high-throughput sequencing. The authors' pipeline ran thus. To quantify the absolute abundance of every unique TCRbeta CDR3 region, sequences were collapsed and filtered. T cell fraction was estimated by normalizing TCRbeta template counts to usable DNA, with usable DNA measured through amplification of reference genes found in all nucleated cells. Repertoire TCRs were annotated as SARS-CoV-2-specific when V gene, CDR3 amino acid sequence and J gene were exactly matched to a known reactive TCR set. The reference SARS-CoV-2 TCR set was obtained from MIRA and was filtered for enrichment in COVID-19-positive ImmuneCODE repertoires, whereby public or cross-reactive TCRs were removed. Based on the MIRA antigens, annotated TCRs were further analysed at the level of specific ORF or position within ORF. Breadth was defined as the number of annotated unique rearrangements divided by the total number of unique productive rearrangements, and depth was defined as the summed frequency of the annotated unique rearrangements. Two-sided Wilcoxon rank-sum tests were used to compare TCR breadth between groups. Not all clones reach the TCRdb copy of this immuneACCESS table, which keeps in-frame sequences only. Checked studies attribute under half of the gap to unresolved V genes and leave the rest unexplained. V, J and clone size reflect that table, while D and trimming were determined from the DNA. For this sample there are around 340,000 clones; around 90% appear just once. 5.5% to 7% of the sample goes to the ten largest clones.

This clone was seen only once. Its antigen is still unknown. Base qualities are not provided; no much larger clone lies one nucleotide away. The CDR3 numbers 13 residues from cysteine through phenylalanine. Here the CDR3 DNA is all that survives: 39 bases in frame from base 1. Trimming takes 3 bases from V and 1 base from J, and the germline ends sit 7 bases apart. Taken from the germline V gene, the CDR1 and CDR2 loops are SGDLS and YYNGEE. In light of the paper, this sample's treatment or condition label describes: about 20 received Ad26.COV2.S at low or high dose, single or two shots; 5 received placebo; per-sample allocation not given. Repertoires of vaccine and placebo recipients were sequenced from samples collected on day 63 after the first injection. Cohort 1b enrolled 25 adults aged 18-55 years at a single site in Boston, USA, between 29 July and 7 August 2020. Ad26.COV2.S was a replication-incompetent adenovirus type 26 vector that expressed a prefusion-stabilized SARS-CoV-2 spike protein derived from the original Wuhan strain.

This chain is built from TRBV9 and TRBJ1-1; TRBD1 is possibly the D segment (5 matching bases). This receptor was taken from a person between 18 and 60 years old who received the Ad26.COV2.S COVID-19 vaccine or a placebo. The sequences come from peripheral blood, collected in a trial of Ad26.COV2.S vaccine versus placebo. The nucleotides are TGTGCCAGCAGCGCCGACAGGAACACTGAAGCTTTCTTT. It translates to CASSADRNTEAFF.